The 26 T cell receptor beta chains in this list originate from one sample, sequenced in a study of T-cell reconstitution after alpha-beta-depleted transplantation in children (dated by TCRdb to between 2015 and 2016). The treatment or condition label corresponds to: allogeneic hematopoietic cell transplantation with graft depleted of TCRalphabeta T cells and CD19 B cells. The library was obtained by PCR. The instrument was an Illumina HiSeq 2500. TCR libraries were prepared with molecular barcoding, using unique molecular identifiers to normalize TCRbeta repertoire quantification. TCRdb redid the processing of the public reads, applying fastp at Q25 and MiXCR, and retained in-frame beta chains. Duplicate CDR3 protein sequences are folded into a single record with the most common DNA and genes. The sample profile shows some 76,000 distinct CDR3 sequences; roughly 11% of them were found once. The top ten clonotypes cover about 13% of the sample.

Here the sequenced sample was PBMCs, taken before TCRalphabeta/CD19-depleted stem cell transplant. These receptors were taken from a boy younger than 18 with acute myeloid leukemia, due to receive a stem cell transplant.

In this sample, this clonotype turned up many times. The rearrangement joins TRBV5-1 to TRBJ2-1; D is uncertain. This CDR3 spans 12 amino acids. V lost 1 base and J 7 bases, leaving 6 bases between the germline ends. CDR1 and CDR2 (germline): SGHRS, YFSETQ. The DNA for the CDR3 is TGCGCCAGCAGCTTGTCCGGGAATGAGCAGTTCTTC. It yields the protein CASSLSGNEQFF.

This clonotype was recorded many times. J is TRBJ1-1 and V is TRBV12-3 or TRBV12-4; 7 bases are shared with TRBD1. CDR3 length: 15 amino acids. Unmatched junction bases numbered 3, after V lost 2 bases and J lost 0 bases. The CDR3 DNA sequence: TGTGCCAGCAGTTTAAGGGACAGATTGAACACTGAAGCTTTCTTT. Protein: CASSLRDRLNTEAFF.

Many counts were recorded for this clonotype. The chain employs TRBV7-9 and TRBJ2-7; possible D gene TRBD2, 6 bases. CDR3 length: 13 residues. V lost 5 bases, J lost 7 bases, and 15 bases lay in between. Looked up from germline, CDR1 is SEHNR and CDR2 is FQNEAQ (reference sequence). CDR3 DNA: TGTGCCAGCAGCCCCGTAAAGAGCGGGGAGCAGTACTTC. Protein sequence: CASSPVKSGEQYF.

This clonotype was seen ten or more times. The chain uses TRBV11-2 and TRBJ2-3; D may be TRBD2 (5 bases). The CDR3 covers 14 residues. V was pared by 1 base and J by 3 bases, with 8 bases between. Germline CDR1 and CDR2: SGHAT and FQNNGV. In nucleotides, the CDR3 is TGTGCCAGCAGCTTAGCGGGGATAACAGATACGCAGTATTTT. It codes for CASSLAGITDTQYF.

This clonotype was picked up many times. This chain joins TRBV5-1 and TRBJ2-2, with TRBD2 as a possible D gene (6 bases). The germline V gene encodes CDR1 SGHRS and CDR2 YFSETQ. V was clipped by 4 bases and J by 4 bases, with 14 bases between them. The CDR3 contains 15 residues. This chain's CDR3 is CASSVSGSTTGELFF. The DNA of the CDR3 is TGCGCCAGCAGCGTAAGCGGGTCCACCACCGGGGAGCTGTTTTTT.

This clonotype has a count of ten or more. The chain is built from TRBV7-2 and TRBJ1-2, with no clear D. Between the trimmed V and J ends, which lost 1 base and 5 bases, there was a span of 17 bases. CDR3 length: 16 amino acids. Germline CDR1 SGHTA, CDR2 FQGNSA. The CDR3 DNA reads TGTGCCAGCAGCTTAGTTCTGGGATTAACAGAATATGGCTACACCTTC. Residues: CASSLVLGLTEYGYTF.

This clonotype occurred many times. DNA of the CDR3: TGCAGCGTTGAAGGTCCCGCAGGGGCACCCCTCCACTTT. Translation: CSVEGPAGAPLHF. The chain couples TRBV29-1 to TRBJ1-6, with a tentative D call TRBD1 (6 bases). The germline V gene has CDR1 SQVTM and CDR2 ANQGSEA. The CDR3 has 13 amino acids. The ends were cut back, 1 base at V and 11 bases at J, with 12 bases in the middle.

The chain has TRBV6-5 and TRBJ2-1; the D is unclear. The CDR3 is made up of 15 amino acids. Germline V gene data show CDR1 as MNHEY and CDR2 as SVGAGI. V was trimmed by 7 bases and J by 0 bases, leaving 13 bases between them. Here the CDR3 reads CASKVPLSSYNEQFF. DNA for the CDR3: TGTGCCAGCAAGGTCCCGTTGAGCTCCTACAATGAGCAGTTCTTC.

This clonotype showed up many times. This CDR3 is CASSFGLAEGKETQYF. CDR3 nucleotides: TGTGCCAGCAGTTTTGGGCTAGCGGAGGGGAAGGAGACCCAGTACTTC. V usage is TRBV28 and J usage is TRBJ2-5, with 7 bases aligning to TRBD2. The CDR3 consists of 16 residues. In germline, CDR1 is MDHEN, CDR2 SYDVKM. The J segment lost 5 bases and the V segment lost 3 bases, leaving 12 bases of the junction unmatched.

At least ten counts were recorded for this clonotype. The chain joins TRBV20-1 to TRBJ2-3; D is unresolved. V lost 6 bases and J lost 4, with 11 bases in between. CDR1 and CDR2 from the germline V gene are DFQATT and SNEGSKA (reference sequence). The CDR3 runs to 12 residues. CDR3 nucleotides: TGCAGTGCCCAACCTACAGCAGATACGCAGTATTTT. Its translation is CSAQPTADTQYF.

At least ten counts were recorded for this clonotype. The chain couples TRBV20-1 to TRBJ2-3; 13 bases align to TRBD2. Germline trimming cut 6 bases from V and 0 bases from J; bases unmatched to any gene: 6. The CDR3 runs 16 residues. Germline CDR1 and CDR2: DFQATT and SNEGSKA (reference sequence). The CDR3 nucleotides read TGCAGTGCGGCCAGACTAGCGGGGGGCAGCACAGATACGCAGTATTTT. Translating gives CSAARLAGGSTDTQYF.

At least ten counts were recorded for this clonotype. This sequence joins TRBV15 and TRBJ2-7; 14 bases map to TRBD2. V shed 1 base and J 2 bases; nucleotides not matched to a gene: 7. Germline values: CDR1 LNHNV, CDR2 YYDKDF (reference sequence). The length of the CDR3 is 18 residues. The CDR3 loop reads CATSRAGLAGGTAYEQYF. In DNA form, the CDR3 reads TGTGCCACCAGCAGAGCAGGACTAGCGGGAGGTACGGCCTACGAGCAGTACTTC.

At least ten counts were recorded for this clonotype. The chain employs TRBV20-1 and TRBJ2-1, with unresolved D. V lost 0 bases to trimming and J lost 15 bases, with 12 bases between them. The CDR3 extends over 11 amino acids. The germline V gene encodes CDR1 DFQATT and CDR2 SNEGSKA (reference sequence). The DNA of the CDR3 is TGCAGTGCTAGAGATCCCCCGTCGGTGTTCTTC. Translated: CSARDPPSVFF.

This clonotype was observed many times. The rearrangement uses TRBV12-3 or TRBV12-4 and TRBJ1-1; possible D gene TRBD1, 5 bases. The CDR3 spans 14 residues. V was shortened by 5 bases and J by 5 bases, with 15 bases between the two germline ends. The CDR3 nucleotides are TGTGCCAGCAGTCCCTACCGGGACGCGACTGAAGCTTTCTTT. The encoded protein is CASSPYRDATEAFF.

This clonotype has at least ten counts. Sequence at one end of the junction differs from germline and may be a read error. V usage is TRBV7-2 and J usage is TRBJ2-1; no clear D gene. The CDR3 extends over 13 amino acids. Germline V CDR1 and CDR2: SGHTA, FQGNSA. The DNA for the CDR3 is TGTGCCAGCAGCCATCAAAATGACAATGAGCAGTTTTTC. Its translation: CASSHQNDNEQFF.

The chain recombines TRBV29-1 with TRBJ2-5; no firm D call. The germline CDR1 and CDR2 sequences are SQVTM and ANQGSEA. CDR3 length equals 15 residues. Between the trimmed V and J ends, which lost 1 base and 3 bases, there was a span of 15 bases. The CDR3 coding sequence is TGCAGCGTTGAAGGTACGGCCATGAGCGAAGAGACCCAGTACTTC. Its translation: CSVEGTAMSEETQYF.

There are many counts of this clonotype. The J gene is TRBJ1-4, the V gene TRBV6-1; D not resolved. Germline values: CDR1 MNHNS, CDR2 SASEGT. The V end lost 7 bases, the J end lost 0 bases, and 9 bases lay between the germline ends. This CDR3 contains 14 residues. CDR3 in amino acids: CASNPDATNEKLFF. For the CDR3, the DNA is TGTGCCAGCAATCCGGATGCAACTAATGAAAAACTGTTTTTT.

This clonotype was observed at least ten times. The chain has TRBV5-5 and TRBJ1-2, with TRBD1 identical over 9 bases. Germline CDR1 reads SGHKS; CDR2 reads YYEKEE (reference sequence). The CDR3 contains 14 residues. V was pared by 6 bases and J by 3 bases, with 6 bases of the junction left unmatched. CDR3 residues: CASKTGGEDYGYTF. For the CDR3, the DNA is TGTGCCAGCAAAACAGGGGGCGAGGACTATGGCTACACCTTC.

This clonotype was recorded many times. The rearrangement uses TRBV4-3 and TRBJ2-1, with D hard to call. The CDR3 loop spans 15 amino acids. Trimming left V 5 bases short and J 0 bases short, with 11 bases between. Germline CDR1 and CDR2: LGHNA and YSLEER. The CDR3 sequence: CASSGDATSYNEQFF. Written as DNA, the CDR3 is TGCGCCAGCAGCGGGGATGCGACCTCCTACAATGAGCAGTTCTTC.

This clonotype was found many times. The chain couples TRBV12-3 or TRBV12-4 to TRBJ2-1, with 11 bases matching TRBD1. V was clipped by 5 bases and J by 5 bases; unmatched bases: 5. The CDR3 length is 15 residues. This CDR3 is CASSTGTGGHNEQFF. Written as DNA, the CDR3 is TGTGCCAGCAGTACCGGGACAGGGGGACACAATGAGCAGTTCTTC.

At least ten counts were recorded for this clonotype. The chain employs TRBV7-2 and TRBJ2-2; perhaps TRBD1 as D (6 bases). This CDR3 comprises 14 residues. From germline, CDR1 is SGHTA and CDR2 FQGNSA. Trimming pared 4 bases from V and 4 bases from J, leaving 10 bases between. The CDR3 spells CASSSGTFTGELFF. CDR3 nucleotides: TGTGCCAGCAGCTCCGGGACATTCACCGGGGAGCTGTTTTTT.

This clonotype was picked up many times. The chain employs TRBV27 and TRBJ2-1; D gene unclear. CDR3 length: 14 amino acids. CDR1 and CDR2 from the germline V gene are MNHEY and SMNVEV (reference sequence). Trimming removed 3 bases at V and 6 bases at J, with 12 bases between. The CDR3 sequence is CASSLGSPPNEQFF. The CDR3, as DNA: TGTGCCAGCAGTTTGGGCTCGCCTCCCAATGAGCAGTTCTTC.

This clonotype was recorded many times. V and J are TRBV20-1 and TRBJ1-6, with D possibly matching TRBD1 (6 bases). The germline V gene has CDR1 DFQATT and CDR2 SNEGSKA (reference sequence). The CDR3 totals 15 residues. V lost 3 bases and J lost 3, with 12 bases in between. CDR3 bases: TGCAGTGCTAGGGGGGCAGGCAACTATAATTCACCCCTCCACTTT. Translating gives CSARGAGNYNSPLHF.

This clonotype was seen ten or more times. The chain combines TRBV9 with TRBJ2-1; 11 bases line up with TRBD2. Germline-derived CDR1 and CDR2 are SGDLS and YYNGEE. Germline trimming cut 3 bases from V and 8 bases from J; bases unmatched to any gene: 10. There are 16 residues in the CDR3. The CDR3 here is CASSAYALAGGDEQFF. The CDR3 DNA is TGTGCCAGCAGCGCCTATGCGCTAGCGGGGGGCGATGAGCAGTTCTTC.

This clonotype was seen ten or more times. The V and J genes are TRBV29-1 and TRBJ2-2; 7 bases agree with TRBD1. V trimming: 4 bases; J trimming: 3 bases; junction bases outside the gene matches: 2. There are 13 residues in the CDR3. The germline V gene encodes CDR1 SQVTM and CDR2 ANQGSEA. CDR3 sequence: CSVVQGDTGELFF. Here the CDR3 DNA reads TGCAGCGTTGTTCAGGGGGACACCGGGGAGCTGTTTTTT.

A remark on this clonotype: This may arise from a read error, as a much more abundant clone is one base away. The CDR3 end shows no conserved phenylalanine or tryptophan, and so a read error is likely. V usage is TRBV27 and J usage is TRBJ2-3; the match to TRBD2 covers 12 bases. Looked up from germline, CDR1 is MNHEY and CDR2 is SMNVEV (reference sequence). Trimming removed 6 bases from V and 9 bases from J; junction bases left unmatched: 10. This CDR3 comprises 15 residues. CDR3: CASSITSGRKLTQYI. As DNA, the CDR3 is TGTGCCAGCAGCATAACTAGCGGGAGGAAGTTAACGCAGTATATT.